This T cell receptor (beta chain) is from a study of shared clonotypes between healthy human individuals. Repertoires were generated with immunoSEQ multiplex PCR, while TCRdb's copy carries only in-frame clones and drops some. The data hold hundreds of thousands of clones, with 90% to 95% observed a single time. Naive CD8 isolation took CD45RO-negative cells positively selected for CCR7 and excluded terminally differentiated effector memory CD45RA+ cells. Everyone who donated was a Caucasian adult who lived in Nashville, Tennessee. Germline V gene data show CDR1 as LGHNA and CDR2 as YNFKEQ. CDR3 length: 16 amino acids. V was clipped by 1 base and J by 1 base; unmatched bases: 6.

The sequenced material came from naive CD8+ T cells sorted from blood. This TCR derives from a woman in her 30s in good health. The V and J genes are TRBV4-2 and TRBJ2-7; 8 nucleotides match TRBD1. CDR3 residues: CASSQARTGSSYEQYF. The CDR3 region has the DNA TGTGCCAGCAGCCAAGCTCGGACAGGGTCTTCCTACGAGCAGTACTTC.